Below, 24 T cell receptor beta chains from the same sample are listed, as sequenced in a study of T cells in Graves' hyperthyroidism and ophthalmopathy. RNA transcripts provided the source from which TCR beta CDR3 regions were amplified. Using the HTBI primer set, a first-round RT-PCR was run on the TCR CDR3. One entry per CDR3 protein, called by TCRdb with MiXCR from the multiplex PCR reads. The sample shows around 500,000 distinct CDR3 sequences, 12% to 15% of them seen only once. Material: blood. These receptors originate from a woman in her forties with Graves' hyperthyroidism.

This clonotype was observed many times. The chain employs TRBV27 and TRBJ2-7; TRBD2 matches at 10 bases. The ends lost 5 bases at V and 4 bases at J; junction bases unmatched: 8. The V gene's germline CDR1 is MNHEY and CDR2 SMNVEV (reference sequence). The CDR3 sequence is 15 residues long. The CDR3 DNA reads TGTGCCAGCAGTCTAACCGGGACTAGCGAATACGAGCAGTACTTC. This codes for CASSLTGTSEYEQYF.

This clonotype was found a few times. The rearrangement links TRBV5-1 to TRBJ1-6, with D hard to call. This CDR3 has 14 amino acids. Germline V gene data show CDR1 as SGHRS and CDR2 as YFSETQ. Trimming took off 1 base at V and 9 bases at J, with 11 bases between the two ends. The CDR3 coding sequence is TGCGCCAGCAGCTTGTCGCAGGATAGTTCACCCCTCCACTTT. This translates into CASSLSQDSSPLHF.

The gene calls are TRBV29-1 and TRBJ2-1; 7 nucleotides agree with TRBD1. This CDR3 is built from 14 residues. Germline loops: CDR1 SQVTM, CDR2 ANQGSEA. The junction had 7 bases not matched to a gene; V was cut back by 6 bases and J by 2 bases. CDR3 bases: TGCAGCGTCCGAACAGGGGTCACCTACAATGAGCAGTTCTTC. Translation gives CSVRTGVTYNEQFF.

The V gene is TRBV10-3, the J gene TRBJ2-3, with 14 positions matching TRBD2. Germline trimming cut 3 bases from V and 0 bases from J; bases unmatched to any gene: 5. CDR3 length: 18 amino acids. Germline V gene data show CDR1 as ENHRY and CDR2 as SYGVKD. The CDR3 region is CAISDGTSGSISTDTQYF. CDR3 sequence (DNA): TGTGCCATCAGTGATGGGACTAGCGGGAGTATTAGCACAGATACGCAGTATTTT.

This clonotype has at least ten counts. The rearrangement joins TRBV7-6 to TRBJ2-3, with a tentative D call TRBD1 (5 bases). The CDR3 loop spans 14 amino acids. V was clipped by 2 bases and J by 5 bases, with 11 bases between them. The V gene's germline CDR1 is SGHVS and CDR2 FNYEAQ. CDR3: CASSLRQTGDTQYF. DNA for the CDR3: TGTGCCAGCAGCTTACGGCAAACAGGAGATACGCAGTATTTT.

The CDR3 here is CASRNPGTSFYEQYF. CDR3 nucleotides: TGTGCCAGCAGGAACCCCGGGACTAGCTTCTACGAGCAGTACTTC. The gene calls are TRBV6-2 or TRBV6-3 and TRBJ2-7; TRBD2 agrees at 9 bases. Losses at the gene ends were 6 bases for V and 3 bases for J; bases not matched to a gene: 9. The CDR3 spans 15 residues. Germline lookup yields CDR1 MNHEY and CDR2 SVGEGT.

This clonotype was counted many times. This chain connects TRBV10-1 to TRBJ2-3; 8 positions match TRBD1. Germline V CDR1 and CDR2: WNHNN, SYGVQD (reference sequence). Losses at the gene ends were 5 bases for V and 6 bases for J; bases not matched to a gene: 10. The CDR3 length is 15 residues. The CDR3 spells CASSKTGGRKDTQYF. CDR3 bases: TGCGCCAGCAGTAAAACAGGGGGACGCAAGGATACGCAGTATTTT.

Many counts were recorded for this clonotype. The rearrangement joins TRBV7-2 to TRBJ2-7; D perhaps matches TRBD2 (6 bases). The CDR3 spans 15 residues. V dropped 4 bases and J dropped 7 bases, with 20 bases sitting between them. Germline CDR1 is SGHTA and CDR2 is FQGNSA. The chain's CDR3 is CASSSMGTPGLEQYF. For the CDR3, the DNA is TGTGCCAGCAGCTCTATGGGGACTCCTGGCTTGGAGCAGTACTTC.

This clonotype was seen many times. The chain uses TRBV28 and TRBJ2-3; a weak D match, TRBD2 (6 bases). CDR1 and CDR2 from the germline V gene are MDHEN and SYDVKM. The CDR3 covers 16 residues. The V gene lost 3 bases and the J gene lost 1 base, with 14 bases spanning the gap. Written as DNA, the CDR3 is TGTGCCAGCAGTTTTTGGGGGGTCCGCCGCACAGATACGCAGTATTTT. Protein product: CASSFWGVRRTDTQYF.

The chain recombines TRBV6-2 or TRBV6-3 with TRBJ2-3; D is possibly TRBD1 (8 bases). V was pared by 4 bases and J by 5 bases, with 16 bases between. The CDR3 consists of 15 residues. The V gene's germline CDR1 is MNHEY and CDR2 SVGEGT. CDR3 DNA sequence: TGTGCCAGCAGTTCACAGGGGGGGGTTCTAGATACGCAGTATTTT. Its protein product is CASSSQGGVLDTQYF.

In this sample, this clonotype turned up many times. The rearrangement links TRBV7-8 to TRBJ1-1; TRBD1 matches 7 bases. CDR1 is SGHVS and CDR2 is FQNEAQ in the germline V gene. V lost 5 bases and J lost 8; bases outside the gene matches: 14. This CDR3 has 15 residues. In nucleotides, the CDR3 is TGTGCCAGCAGCCTCCTGACAGGGCCCGGGTCGGAAGCTTTCTTT. Its protein is CASSLLTGPGSEAFF. The full variable domain, in which reference TRBV7-8 and TRBJ1-1 provide the parts outside the CDR3, is GAGVSQSPRYKVAKRGQDVALRCDPISGHVSLFWYQQALGQGPEFLTYFQNEAQLDKSGLPSDRFFAERPEGSVSTLKIQRTQQEDSAVYLCASSLLTGPGSEAFFGQGTRLTVV.

This clonotype turned up a few times. The V call is TRBV7-2, the J call TRBJ2-5, with D unclear. Germline CDR1 is SGHTA and CDR2 is FQGNSA. V was clipped by 5 bases and J by 2 bases, with 12 bases between them. The length of the CDR3 is 14 residues. CDR3 DNA sequence: TGTGCCAGCAGCGCGTATGGTGGGCAAGAGACCCAGTACTTC. Translated: CASSAYGGQETQYF.

This clonotype was counted at least ten times. Written as DNA, the CDR3 is TGTGCCAGCAGTCCCTCCGGGACTAGCGCCGGCGAGCAGTACTTC. Translation: CASSPSGTSAGEQYF. The genes are TRBV6-1 and TRBJ2-7, with 10 bases aligning to TRBD2. The V and J ends lost 5 bases and 6 bases, in that order; junction bases with no gene match: 10. This CDR3 region has 15 residues. Germline-derived CDR1 and CDR2 are MNHNS and SASEGT.

This clonotype was seen at least ten times. The chain has TRBV28 and TRBJ1-1; D might be TRBD1 (6 bases). This CDR3 is built from 15 residues. Looked up from germline, CDR1 is MDHEN and CDR2 is SYDVKM. Trimming stripped 7 bases from V and 1 base from J, with 16 bases between. CDR3 in amino acids: CASKGGRTKNTEAFF. The CDR3 region has the DNA TGTGCCAGCAAGGGGGGCAGGACTAAGAACACTGAAGCTTTCTTT.

This clonotype appeared many times. The genes are TRBV7-2 and TRBJ2-7; 12 bases are a match to TRBD2. The germline gives CDR1 SGHTA, CDR2 FQGNSA. The CDR3 is 16 residues long. V lost 5 bases to trimming and J lost 2 bases; unmatched junction nucleotides: 7. CDR3: CASSGWTSGAPYEQYF. The CDR3 nucleotides are TGTGCCAGCAGCGGGTGGACTAGCGGGGCGCCCTACGAGCAGTACTTC. Filled out from reference TRBV7-2 and TRBJ2-7, the complete variable domain reads GAGVSQSPSNKVTEKGKDVELRCDPISGHTALYWYRQSLGQGLEFLIYFQGNSAPDKSGLPSDRFSAERTGGSVSTLTIQRTQQEDSAVYLCASSGWTSGAPYEQYFGPGTRLTVT.

This clonotype was seen repeatedly, ten times or more. The gene calls are TRBV11-2 and TRBJ1-1; 8 nucleotides align to TRBD1. Germline V CDR1 and CDR2: SGHAT, FQNNGV. The junction had 6 bases not matched to a gene; V was cut back by 5 bases and J by 4 bases. The CDR3 has 14 amino acids. The chain's CDR3 is CASSTWTGTTEAFF. The CDR3 bases are TGTGCCAGCAGCACGTGGACAGGGACCACTGAAGCTTTCTTT. Looking up the rest from reference TRBV11-2 and TRBJ1-1 gives the full variable domain: EAGVAQSPRYKIIEKRQSVAFWCNPISGHATLYWYQQILGQGPKLLIQFQNNGVVDDSQLPKDRFSAERLKGVDSTLKIQPAKLEDSAVYLCASSTWTGTTEAFFGQGTRLTVV.

This clonotype was observed at least ten times. J is TRBJ2-3 and V is TRBV11-2; TRBD2 matches at 7 bases. Germline CDR1 and CDR2: SGHAT and FQNNGV. Losses at the gene ends were 5 bases for V and 0 bases for J; bases not matched to a gene: 5. This CDR3 is built from 15 residues. In DNA, the CDR3 is TGTGCCAGCAGCCTTAGCGGGTATAGCACAGATACGCAGTATTTT. Its translation is CASSLSGYSTDTQYF.

This sequence joins TRBV25-1 and TRBJ2-2, with TRBD2 matching over 14 bases. CDR1 is MGHDK, CDR2 SYGVNS, per germline. This CDR3 is built from 17 residues. The trim removed 7 bases at V and 4 bases at J, leaving 8 bases unmatched. DNA of the CDR3: TGTGCCAGCACAGGGACTAGCGGGAGAGTGAGCACCGGGGAGCTGTTTTTT. This translates into CASTGTSGRVSTGELFF.

The genes are TRBV5-1 and TRBJ2-3, with D perhaps matching TRBD2 (5 bases). V lost 6 bases and J 4 bases, leaving 18 bases between the germline ends. This CDR3 has 15 residues. CDR1 SGHRS and CDR2 YFSETQ come from the germline V gene. The CDR3 bases are TGCGCCAGCAACGAGGGAAACCTGGGGTCAGATACGCAGTATTTT. Translated: CASNEGNLGSDTQYF.

This clonotype was seen at least ten times. The V gene is TRBV11-2, the J gene TRBJ2-7, with D tentatively TRBD2 (5 bases). Germline CDR1 is SGHAT and CDR2 is FQNNGV. Trimming removed 5 bases at V and 4 bases at J, with 18 bases between. This CDR3 contains 15 residues. The CDR3 region has the DNA TGTGCCAGCAGCCCGTACGGGGTTTATCAGTACGAGCAGTACTTC. The encoded protein is CASSPYGVYQYEQYF.

In this sample, this clonotype turned up many times. The CDR3 DNA reads as TGTGCCAGCAGCTTAGACTATAGGTATACGCAGTATTTT. Protein: CASSLDYRYTQYF. This chain connects TRBV7-2 to TRBJ2-3; D not resolved. Trimming pared 1 base from V and 7 bases from J, leaving 9 bases between. Germline loops: CDR1 SGHTA, CDR2 FQGNSA. The CDR3 loop spans 13 amino acids.

The chain uses TRBV20-1 and TRBJ2-4; 7 bases agree with TRBD2. CDR1 is DFQATT and CDR2 is SNEGSKA in the germline V gene (reference sequence). V trimming: 0 bases; J trimming: 5 bases; junction bases outside the gene matches: 10. This CDR3 contains 16 residues. CDR3 DNA sequence: TGCAGTGCTAGAGATCGGGCCAGCGGGGCCCAAAACATTCAGTACTTC. It yields the protein CSARDRASGAQNIQYF.

This clonotype was counted ten times or more. The chain couples TRBV5-1 to TRBJ2-7; tentative D call: TRBD1 (5 bases). The germline V gene encodes CDR1 SGHRS and CDR2 YFSETQ. The CDR3 runs to 16 residues. The ends were cut back, 1 base at V and 3 bases at J, with 17 bases in the middle. CDR3 DNA: TGCGCCAGCAGCTTGTCCTCTCAGGACACACACTACGAGCAGTACTTC. It codes for CASSLSSQDTHYEQYF.

This clonotype was seen at least ten times. This chain connects TRBV2 to TRBJ1-2; no firm D call. The CDR3 extends over 14 amino acids. Germline assignment: CDR1 SNHLY and CDR2 FYNNEI. Trimming stripped 7 bases from V and 8 bases from J, with 20 bases between. The CDR3 protein is CASKGVYLGGGYTF. The CDR3 region has the DNA TGTGCCAGCAAAGGCGTGTACCTGGGTGGGGGCTACACCTTC.